This TCR beta chain was documented in a study of sequential checkpoint blockade in melanoma. The sample's treatment: randomized to nivolumab then ipilimumab (arm A) or the reverse (arm B). Patients had received no earlier DNA-damaging chemotherapy. TCRdb keeps only in-frame clones here, not all; method: immunoSEQ multiplex PCR. The sample includes 40,000 or so clones, approximately 90% of them seen just once. Trimming removed 4 bases at V and 1 base at J, with 14 bases between. CDR1 is SQVTM, CDR2 ANQGSEA, per germline. The CDR3 is made up of 14 amino acids. This chain links TRBV29-1 with TRBJ2-7, with D uncertain. The sample in question was CD8+ T cells sorted from blood (inferred from file names), obtained from a patient given nivolumab and ipilimumab in sequence. The TCR sequence derives from a human donor with melanoma. This chain's CDR3 is CSVVSAWASYEQYF. CDR3 nucleotide sequence: TGCAGCGTTGTATCGGCTTGGGCTTCCTACGAGCAGTACTTC.